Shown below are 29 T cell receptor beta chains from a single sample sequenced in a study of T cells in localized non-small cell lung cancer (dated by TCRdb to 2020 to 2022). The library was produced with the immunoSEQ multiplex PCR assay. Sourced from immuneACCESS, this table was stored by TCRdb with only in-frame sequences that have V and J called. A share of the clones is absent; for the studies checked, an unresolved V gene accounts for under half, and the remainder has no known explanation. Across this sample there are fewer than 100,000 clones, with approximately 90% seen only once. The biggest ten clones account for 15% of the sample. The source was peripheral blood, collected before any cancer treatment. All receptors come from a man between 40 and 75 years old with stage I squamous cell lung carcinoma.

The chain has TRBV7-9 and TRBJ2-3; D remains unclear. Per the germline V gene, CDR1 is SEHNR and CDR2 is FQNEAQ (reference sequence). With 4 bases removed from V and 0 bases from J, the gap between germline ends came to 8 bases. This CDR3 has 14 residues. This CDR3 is CASSYGGSTDTQYF. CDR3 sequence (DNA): TGTGCCAGCAGCTACGGCGGCAGCACAGATACGCAGTATTTT. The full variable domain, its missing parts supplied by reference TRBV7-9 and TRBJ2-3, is DTGVSQNPRHKITKRGQNVTFRCDPISEHNRLYWYRQTLGQGPEFLTYFQNEAQLEKSRLLSDRFSAERPKGSFSTLEIQRTEQGDSAMYLCASSYGGSTDTQYFGPGTRLTVL.

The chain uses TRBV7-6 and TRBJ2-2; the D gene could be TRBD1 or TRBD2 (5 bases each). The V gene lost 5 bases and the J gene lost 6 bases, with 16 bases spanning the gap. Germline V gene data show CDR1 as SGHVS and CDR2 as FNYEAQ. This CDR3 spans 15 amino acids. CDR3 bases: TGTGCCAGCAGCCCTACGAGCGTGGGGGCCGGGGAGCTGTTTTTT. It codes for CASSPTSVGAGELFF. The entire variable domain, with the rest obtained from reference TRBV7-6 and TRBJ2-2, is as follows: GAGVSQSPRYKVTKRGQDVALRCDPISGHVSLYWYRQALGQGPEFLTYFNYEAQQDKSGLPNDRFSAERPEGSISTLTIQRTEQRDSAMYRCASSPTSVGAGELFFGEGSRLTVL.

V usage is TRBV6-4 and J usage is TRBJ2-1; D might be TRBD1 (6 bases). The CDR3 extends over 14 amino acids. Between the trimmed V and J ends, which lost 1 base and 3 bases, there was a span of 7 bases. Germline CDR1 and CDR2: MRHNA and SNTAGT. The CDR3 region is CASSDLGGYNEQFF. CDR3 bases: TGTGCCAGCAGTGACTTAGGGGGCTACAATGAGCAGTTCTTC.

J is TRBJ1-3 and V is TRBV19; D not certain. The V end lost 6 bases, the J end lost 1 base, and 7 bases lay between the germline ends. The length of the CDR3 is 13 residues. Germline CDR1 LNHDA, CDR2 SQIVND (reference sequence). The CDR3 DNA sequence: TGTGCCAGTAGACAGAGATCTGGAAACACCATATATTTT. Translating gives CASRQRSGNTIYF.

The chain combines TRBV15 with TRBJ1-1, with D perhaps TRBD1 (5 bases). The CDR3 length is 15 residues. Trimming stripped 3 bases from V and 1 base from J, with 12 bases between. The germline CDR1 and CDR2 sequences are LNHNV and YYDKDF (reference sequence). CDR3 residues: CATSRSGTGNTEAFF. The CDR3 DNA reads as TGTGCCACCAGCAGGTCCGGGACGGGGAACACTGAAGCTTTCTTT.

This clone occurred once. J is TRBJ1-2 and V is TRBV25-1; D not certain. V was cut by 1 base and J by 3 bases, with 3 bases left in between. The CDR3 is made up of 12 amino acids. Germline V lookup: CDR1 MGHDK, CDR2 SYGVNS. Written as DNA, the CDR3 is TGTGCCAGCAGTGAATGGGACTATGGCTACACCTTC. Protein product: CASSEWDYGYTF.

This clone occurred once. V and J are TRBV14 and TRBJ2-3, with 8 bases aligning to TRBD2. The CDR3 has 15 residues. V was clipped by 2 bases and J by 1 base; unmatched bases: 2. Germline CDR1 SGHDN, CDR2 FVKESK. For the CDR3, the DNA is TGTGCCAGCAGCCAACAGACTAGCGGCACAGATACGCAGTATTTT. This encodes CASSQQTSGTDTQYF.

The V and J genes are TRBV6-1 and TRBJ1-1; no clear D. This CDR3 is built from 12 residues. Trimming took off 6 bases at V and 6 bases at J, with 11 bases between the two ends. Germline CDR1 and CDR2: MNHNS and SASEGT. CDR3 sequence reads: CASSLNYPEAFF. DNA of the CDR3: TGTGCCAGCAGCCTAAATTACCCTGAAGCTTTCTTT.

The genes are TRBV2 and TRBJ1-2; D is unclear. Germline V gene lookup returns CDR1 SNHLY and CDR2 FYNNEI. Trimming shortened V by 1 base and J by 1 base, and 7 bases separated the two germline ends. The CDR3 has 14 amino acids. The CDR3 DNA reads TGTGCCAGCAGTGAAGAGGCTTTTAACTATGGCTACACCTTC. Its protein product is CASSEEAFNYGYTF.

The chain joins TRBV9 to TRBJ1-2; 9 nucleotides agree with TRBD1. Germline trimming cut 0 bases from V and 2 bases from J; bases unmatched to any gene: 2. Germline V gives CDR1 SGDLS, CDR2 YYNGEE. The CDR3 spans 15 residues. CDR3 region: CASSVVQGANYGYTF. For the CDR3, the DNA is TGTGCCAGCAGCGTAGTACAGGGGGCAAACTATGGCTACACCTTC.

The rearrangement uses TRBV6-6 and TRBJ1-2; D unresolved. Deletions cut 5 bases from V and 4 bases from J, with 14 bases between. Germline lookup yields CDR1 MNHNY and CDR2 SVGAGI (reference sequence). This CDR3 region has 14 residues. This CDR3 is CASSPQRQPYGYTF. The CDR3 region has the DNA TGTGCCAGCAGTCCCCAACGTCAACCCTATGGCTACACCTTC.

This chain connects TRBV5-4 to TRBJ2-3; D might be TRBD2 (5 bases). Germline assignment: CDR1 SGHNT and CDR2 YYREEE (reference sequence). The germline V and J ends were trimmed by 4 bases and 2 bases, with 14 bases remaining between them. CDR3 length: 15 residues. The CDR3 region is CASSPDYPPTDTQYF. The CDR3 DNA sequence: TGTGCCAGCAGCCCAGACTACCCGCCCACAGATACGCAGTATTTT. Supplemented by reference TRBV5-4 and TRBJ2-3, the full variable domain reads ETGVTQSPTHLIKTRGQQVTLRCSSQSGHNTVSWYQQALGQGPQFIFQYYREEENGRGNFPPRFSGLQFPNYSSELNVNALELDDSALYLCASSPDYPPTDTQYFGPGTRLTVL.

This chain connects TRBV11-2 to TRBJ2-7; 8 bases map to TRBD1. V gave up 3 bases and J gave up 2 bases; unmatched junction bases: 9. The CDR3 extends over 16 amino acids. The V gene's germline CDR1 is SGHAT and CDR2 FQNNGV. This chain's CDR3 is CASSFPPTGATYEQYF. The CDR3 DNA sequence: TGTGCCAGCAGCTTCCCACCGACAGGGGCGACCTACGAGCAGTACTTC.

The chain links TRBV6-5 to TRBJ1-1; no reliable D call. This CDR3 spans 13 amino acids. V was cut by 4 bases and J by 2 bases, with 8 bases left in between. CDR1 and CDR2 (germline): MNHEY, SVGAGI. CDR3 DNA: TGTGCCAGCAGTTGGAACAGAAACACTGAAGCTTTCTTT. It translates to CASSWNRNTEAFF.

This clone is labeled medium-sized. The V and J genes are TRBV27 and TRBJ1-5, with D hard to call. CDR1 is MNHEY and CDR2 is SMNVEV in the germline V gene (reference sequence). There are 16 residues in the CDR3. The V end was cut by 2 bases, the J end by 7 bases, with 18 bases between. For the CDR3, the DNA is TGTGCCAGCAGTTTAGGCCCCCACAAGGCGGAACAGCCCCAGCATTTT. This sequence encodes CASSLGPHKAEQPQHF.

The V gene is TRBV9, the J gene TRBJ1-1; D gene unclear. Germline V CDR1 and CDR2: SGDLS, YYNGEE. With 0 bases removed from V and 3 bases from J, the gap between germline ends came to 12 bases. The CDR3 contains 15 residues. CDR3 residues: CASSVGVVLDTEAFF. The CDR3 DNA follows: TGTGCCAGCAGCGTAGGTGTGGTCTTGGACACTGAAGCTTTCTTT.

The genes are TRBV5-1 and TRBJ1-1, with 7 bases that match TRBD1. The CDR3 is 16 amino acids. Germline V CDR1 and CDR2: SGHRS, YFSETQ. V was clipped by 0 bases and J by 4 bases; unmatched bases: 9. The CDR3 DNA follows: TGCGCCAGCAGCTTGGCCCCTCGAGGGGGCGGCACTGAAGCTTTCTTT. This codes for CASSLAPRGGGTEAFF.

The DNA of the CDR3 is TGTGCCAGCAGTGTGGACAGGGGAAGCAATCAGCCCCAGCATTTT. Translating it yields CASSVDRGSNQPQHF. The chain has TRBV6-5 and TRBJ1-5, with 9 bases lining up with TRBD1. The J segment lost 1 base and the V segment lost 5 bases, leaving 3 bases of the junction unmatched. CDR1 is MNHEY, CDR2 SVGAGI, per germline. This CDR3 comprises 15 residues.

CDR3 nucleotides: TGTGCCAGCAGCTTGACAGGGCTGAACACTGAAGCTTTCTTT. Its protein is CASSLTGLNTEAFF. The genes are TRBV5-5 and TRBJ1-1, with D possibly matching TRBD1 (6 bases). The V gene's germline CDR1 is SGHKS and CDR2 YYEKEE (reference sequence). Trimming left V 1 base short and J 0 bases short, with 7 bases between. The CDR3 consists of 14 residues.

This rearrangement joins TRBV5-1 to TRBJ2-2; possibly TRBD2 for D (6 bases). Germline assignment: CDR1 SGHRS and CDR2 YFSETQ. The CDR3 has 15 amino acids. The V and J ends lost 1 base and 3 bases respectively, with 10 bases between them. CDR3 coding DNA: TGCGCCAGCAGCTTGTCGGGGGTTGACACCGGGGAGCTGTTTTTT. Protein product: CASSLSGVDTGELFF. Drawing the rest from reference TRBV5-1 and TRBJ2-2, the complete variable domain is KAGVTQTPRYLIKTRGQQVTLSCSPISGHRSVSWYQQTPGQGLQFLFEYFSETQRNKGNFPGRFSGRQFSNSRSEMNVSTLELGDSALYLCASSLSGVDTGELFFGEGSRLTVL.

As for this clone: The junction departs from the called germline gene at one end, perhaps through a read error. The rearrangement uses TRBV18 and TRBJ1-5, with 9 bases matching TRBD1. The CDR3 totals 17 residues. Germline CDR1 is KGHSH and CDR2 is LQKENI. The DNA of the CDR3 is TGTGCCAGCTCTCCGGGTATAGGACAGGGGAGCAATCAGCCCCAGCGTTTT. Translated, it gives CASSPGIGQGSNQPQRF. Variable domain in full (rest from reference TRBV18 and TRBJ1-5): NAGVMQNPRHLVRRRGQEARLRCSPMKGHSHVYWYRQLPEEGLKFMVYLQKENIIDESGMPKERFSAEFPKEGPSILRIQQVVRGDSAAYFCASSPGIGQGSNQPQRFGDGTRLSIL.

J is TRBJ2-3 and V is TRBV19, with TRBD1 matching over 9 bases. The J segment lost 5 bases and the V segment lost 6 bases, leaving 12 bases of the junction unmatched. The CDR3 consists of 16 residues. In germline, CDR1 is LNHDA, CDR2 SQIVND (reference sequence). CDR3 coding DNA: TGTGCCAGTAGGCTAAGGGCTGGACAGGGGATAGATACGCAGTATTTT. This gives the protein CASRLRAGQGIDTQYF.

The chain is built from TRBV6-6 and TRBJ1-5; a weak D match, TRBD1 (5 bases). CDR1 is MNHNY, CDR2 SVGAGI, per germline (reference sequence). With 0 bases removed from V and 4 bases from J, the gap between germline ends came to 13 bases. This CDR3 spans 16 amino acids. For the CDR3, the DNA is TGTGCCAGCAGTTACTCTGGCGAGGGGCCGAATCAGCCCCAGCATTTT. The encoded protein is CASSYSGEGPNQPQHF.

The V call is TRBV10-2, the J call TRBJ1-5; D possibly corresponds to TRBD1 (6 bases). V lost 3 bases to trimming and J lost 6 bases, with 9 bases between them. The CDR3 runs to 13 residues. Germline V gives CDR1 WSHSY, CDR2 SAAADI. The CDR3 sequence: CASSEGGSQPQHF. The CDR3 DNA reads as TGCGCCAGCAGTGAAGGGGGAAGTCAGCCCCAGCATTTT.

The CDR3 bases are TGTGCCAGCAGTCTTAATGACCCCGACACCATATATTTT. It codes for CASSLNDPDTIYF. This chain joins TRBV28 and TRBJ1-3; D is unresolved. V lost 5 bases to trimming and J lost 8 bases, with 13 bases between them. The CDR3 contains 13 residues. Germline-derived CDR1 and CDR2 are MDHEN and SYDVKM.

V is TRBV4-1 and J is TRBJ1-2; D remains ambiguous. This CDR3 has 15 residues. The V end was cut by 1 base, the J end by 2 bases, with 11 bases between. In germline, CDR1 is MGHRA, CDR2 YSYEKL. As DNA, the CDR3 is TGCGCCAGCAGCCAAGGTACGGGAAACAACTATGGCTACACCTTC. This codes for CASSQGTGNNYGYTF.

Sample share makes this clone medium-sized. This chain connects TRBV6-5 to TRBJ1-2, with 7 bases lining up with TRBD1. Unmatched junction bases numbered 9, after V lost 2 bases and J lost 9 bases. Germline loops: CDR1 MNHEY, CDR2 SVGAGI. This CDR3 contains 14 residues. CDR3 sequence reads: CASSYTGTALSYTF. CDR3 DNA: TGTGCCAGCAGTTACACCGGGACAGCTTTAAGCTACACCTTC.

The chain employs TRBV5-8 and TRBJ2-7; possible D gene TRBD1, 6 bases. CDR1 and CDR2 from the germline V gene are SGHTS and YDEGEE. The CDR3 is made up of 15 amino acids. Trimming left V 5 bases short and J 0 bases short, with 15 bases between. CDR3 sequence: CASSTNRALSYEQYF. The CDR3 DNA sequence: TGTGCCAGCAGTACTAACAGGGCTCTCTCCTACGAGCAGTACTTC. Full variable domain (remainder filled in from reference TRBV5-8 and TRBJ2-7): EAGVTQSPTHLIKTRGQQATLRCSPISGHTSVYWYQQALGLGLQFLLWYDEGEERNRGNFPPRFSGRQFPNYSSELNVNALELEDSALYLCASSTNRALSYEQYFGPGTRLTVT.

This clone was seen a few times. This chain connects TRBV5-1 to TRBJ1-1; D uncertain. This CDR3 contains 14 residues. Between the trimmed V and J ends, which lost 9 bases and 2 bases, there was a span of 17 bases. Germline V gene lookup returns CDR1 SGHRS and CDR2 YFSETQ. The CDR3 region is CATAPGSDNTEAFF. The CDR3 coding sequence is TGCGCCACCGCACCAGGCAGCGACAACACTGAAGCTTTCTTT.